The next 15 T cell receptor beta chains were all read from a single sample in a study of T cells in Graves' hyperthyroidism and ophthalmopathy (dated by TCRdb to the late 2010s). The library was made by multiplex PCR. Sequencing was carried out with an Illumina HiSeq 2000. Amplification of TCR beta CDR3 regions was carried out from RNA transcripts. The first round of RT-PCR for the TCR CDR3 was performed with the HTBI primer set and the Qiagen OneStep RT-PCR kit. TCRdb took the public reads, trimmed them with fastp at Q25, ran MiXCR for clone calling and kept in-frame beta chains. Rows with one shared CDR3 protein collapse into an entry with the most common genes and DNA. In this sample the table shows roughly 500,000 distinct CDR3 sequences, about 46% of which occur a single time. The ten largest clones capture 35% to 50% of the sample. Sequencing was carried out using peripheral blood or thyroid tissue (not recorded which). The source of these receptors is an adult woman with Graves' disease, either hyperthyroidism or ophthalmopathy (not recorded which).

The genes are TRBV25-1 and TRBJ2-5; 10 nucleotides agree with TRBD2. The CDR3 length is 18 residues. After removal of 6 bases from V and 2 bases from J, the junction contained 15 bases not matched to a gene. The germline CDR1 and CDR2 sequences are MGHDK and SYGVNS. The CDR3 DNA reads TGTGCCAGCAGGGGACCTAGCGGGAGTCAGTGGAGGCAAGAGACCCAGTACTTC. Encoded protein: CASRGPSGSQWRQETQYF.

This sequence joins TRBV20-1 and TRBJ2-5; TRBD2 matches 9 bases. The CDR3 extends over 16 amino acids. CDR1 is DFQATT, CDR2 SNEGSKA, per germline (reference sequence). The ends lost 5 bases at V and 5 bases at J; junction bases unmatched: 15. The CDR3 DNA follows: TGCAGTGCTTCTGGGGCCGCAGGGACTAGCCGGGAGACCCAGTACTTC. Its protein is CSASGAAGTSRETQYF.

This clonotype has at least ten counts. This chain connects TRBV2 to TRBJ1-5, with TRBD1 matching 9 bases. The V segment lost 1 base and the J segment 2 bases; nucleotides outside the gene matches: 0. The CDR3 is 15 residues long. Germline assignment: CDR1 SNHLY and CDR2 FYNNEI. The CDR3 region has the DNA TGTGCCAGCAGTGAAGGGACAGGGGGCAATCAGCCCCAGCATTTT. Amino acids: CASSEGTGGNQPQHF.

V is TRBV28 and J is TRBJ1-5, with D tentatively TRBD1 (5 bases). The germline V gene has CDR1 MDHEN and CDR2 SYDVKM. Trimming stripped 3 bases from V and 9 bases from J, with 12 bases between. The CDR3 is 13 residues long. Here the CDR3 DNA reads TGTGCCAGCAGTTTGGTTCGTGGGGGGCCCCAGCATTTT. Translating gives CASSLVRGGPQHF.

This clonotype was picked up many times. This sequence joins TRBV6-1 and TRBJ1-1; a possible D gene is TRBD1 (5 bases). Trimming removed 8 bases from V and 0 bases from J, with 10 bases in between. The CDR3 extends over 13 amino acids. Germline CDR1 MNHNS, CDR2 SASEGT. This CDR3 reads CASAGPMNTEAFF. The CDR3 DNA reads TGTGCCAGCGCAGGGCCCATGAACACTGAAGCTTTCTTT.

The CDR3 bases are TGCAGCGTCGGACAGCAGGCGCCCTATGGCTACACCTTC. It specifies CSVGQQAPYGYTF. V usage is TRBV29-1 and J usage is TRBJ1-2; weak D call: TRBD1 (6 bases). V dropped 6 bases and J dropped 4 bases, with 15 bases sitting between them. Germline CDR1 SQVTM, CDR2 ANQGSEA. The length of the CDR3 is 13 residues.

This chain connects TRBV15 to TRBJ1-6; 8 bases agree with TRBD1. CDR1 is LNHNV and CDR2 is YYDKDF in the germline V gene (reference sequence). This CDR3 spans 16 amino acids. The V and J ends lost 8 bases and 5 bases, in that order; junction bases with no gene match: 11. The CDR3 region is CATAPGTGMDNSPLHF. The CDR3 DNA sequence: TGTGCCACCGCCCCGGGGACAGGCATGGATAATTCACCCCTCCACTTT.

A few counts support this clonotype. The chain joins TRBV19 to TRBJ1-4; D may be TRBD1 (5 bases). The CDR3 totals 14 residues. Trimming shortened V by 3 bases and J by 5 bases, and 10 bases separated the two germline ends. Germline V CDR1 and CDR2: LNHDA, SQIVND (reference sequence). This chain's CDR3 is CASSIRQSNEKLFF. The CDR3 coding sequence is TGTGCCAGTAGTATTAGACAGTCAAATGAAAAACTGTTTTTT.

About this clonotype: No conserved phenylalanine or tryptophan is present at the end of the CDR3, so a read error is the likely explanation. The DNA is omitted, as the CDR3 cannot be located on it reliably, and the CDR3 follows TCRdb's listing. The V gene is TRBV7-8, the J gene TRBJ1-1. Germline V gene data show CDR1 as SGHVS and CDR2 as FQNEAQ. The CDR3 spans 8 residues, counting both ends. The CDR3 protein is CASSPLLA.

This clonotype was counted only a few times. This sequence joins TRBV10-2 and TRBJ1-1; 9 bases align to TRBD1. After removal of 6 bases from V and 5 bases from J, the junction contained 16 bases not matched to a gene. CDR3 size: 17 residues. The germline V gene encodes CDR1 WSHSY and CDR2 SAAADI. The CDR3 spells CASSPRGTGLVGTEAFF. The CDR3 DNA follows: TGCGCCAGCAGCCCGAGGGGGACAGGGTTGGTGGGGACTGAAGCTTTCTTT.

This clonotype has a count of ten or more. The chain uses TRBV5-4 and TRBJ1-2; D is unresolved. This CDR3 is built from 13 residues. Germline CDR1 SGHNT, CDR2 YYREEE (reference sequence). The V end lost 9 bases, the J end lost 4 bases, and 16 bases lay between the germline ends. For the CDR3, the DNA is TGTGCCACCCACGTGGGGTCCCCCTATGGCTACACCTTC. It yields the protein CATHVGSPYGYTF.

This clonotype has ten or more counts. This rearrangement joins TRBV7-9 to TRBJ2-2; D perhaps matches TRBD1 (5 bases). CDR1 is SEHNR, CDR2 FQNEAQ, per germline (reference sequence). V lost 6 bases, J lost 2 bases, and 10 bases lay in between. The CDR3 loop spans 14 amino acids. This CDR3 reads CASRKDINTGELFF. CDR3 DNA sequence: TGTGCCAGCAGAAAGGACATCAACACCGGGGAGCTGTTTTTT.

The V gene is TRBV29-1, the J gene TRBJ2-7, with D perhaps TRBD1 (7 bases). This CDR3 is built from 15 residues. Germline CDR1 reads SQVTM; CDR2 reads ANQGSEA. Trimming took 1 base from V and 2 from J, leaving 15 bases between them. The CDR3 spells CSVEAQGGKTYEQYF. Written as DNA, the CDR3 is TGCAGCGTTGAAGCTCAGGGGGGCAAGACCTACGAGCAGTACTTC.

The chain links TRBV5-1 to TRBJ1-1, with D possibly TRBD1 on 5 matching bases. CDR1 is SGHRS, CDR2 YFSETQ, per germline. CDR3 length: 14 amino acids. The V end lost 4 bases, the J end lost 6 bases, and 16 bases lay between the germline ends. CDR3: CASSLTHTGAEAFF. The CDR3 nucleotides read TGCGCCAGCAGCCTTACCCACACGGGGGCTGAAGCTTTCTTT.

Of note for this clonotype: In this CDR3 the conserved last residue, phenylalanine or tryptophan, is missing, so a read error is likely. The DNA is left out, because the CDR3 cannot be placed on it with certainty; the CDR3 is given as TCRdb lists it. The V and J genes are TRBV14 and TRBJ1-2; the table names TRBD1, a call not compared with the DNA. The CDR3 length equals 12 residues, ends included. Germline assignment: CDR1 SGHDN and CDR2 FVKESK. This chain's CDR3 is CASSPPGTAISI.